This TCR beta chain was identified in a study of cytomegalovirus exposure and HLA in healthy donors. General study points: Common viral pathogens were later found to be apparently linked to several of the most significant clusters.

The germline gives CDR1 SGHRS, CDR2 YFSETQ. Trimming cost V 0 bases and J 8 bases; bases outside gene matches: 15. The CDR3 is made up of 18 amino acids. 13 Jbeta primers and 60 Vbeta primers were used for the PCR. Measured with immunoSEQ multiplex PCR; TCRdb has only the in-frame clones, and not every one. The profile shows some 130,000 clones, around 82% of them singletons. With regard to this clone: Its antigen remains unidentified.

Sequenced: PBMCs. This chain links TRBV5-1 with TRBJ1-4, with 8 bases identical to TRBD1. The source of this sequence is a man in his fifties in good health and CMV-seronegative. The CDR3 nucleotides are TGCGCCAGCAGCTTGGCGTCAGGGGGCGCAGTTAATCCCGAAAAACTGTTTTTT. Its protein is CASSLASGGAVNPEKLFF.